The present TCR beta chain was sequenced within a study of control samples from healthy donors and cancer patients. Germline assignment: CDR1 LGHDT and CDR2 YNNKEL (reference sequence). V was shortened by 5 bases and J by 4 bases, with 15 bases between the two germline ends. The CDR3 length is 15 residues. Assay: immunoSEQ multiplex PCR; the TCRdb copy retains only in-frame clones and omits some. This table has fewer than 110,000 clones, approximately 90% appearing once. The clonotype comes from a man in his thirties or forties in good health. The sample consisted of blood. The chain is built from TRBV3-1 (or the pseudogene TRBV3-2) and TRBJ1-3; D is undetermined. In nucleotides, the CDR3 is TGTGCCAGCAGCGCTCGAGGAGGGTCGGGAAACACCATATATTTT. It specifies CASSARGGSGNTIYF.